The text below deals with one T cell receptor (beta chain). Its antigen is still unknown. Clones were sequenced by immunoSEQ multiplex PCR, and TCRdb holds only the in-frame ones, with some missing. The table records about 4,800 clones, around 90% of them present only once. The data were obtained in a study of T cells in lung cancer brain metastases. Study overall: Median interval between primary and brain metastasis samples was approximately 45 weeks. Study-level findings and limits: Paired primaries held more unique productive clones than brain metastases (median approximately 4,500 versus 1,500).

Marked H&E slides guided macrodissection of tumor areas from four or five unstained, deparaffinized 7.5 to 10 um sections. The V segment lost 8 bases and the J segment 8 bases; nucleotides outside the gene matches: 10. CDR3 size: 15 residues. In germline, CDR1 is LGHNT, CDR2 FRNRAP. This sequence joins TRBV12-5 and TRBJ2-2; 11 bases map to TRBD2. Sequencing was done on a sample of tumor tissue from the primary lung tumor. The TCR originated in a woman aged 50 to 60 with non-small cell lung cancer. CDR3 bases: TGTGCTAGTATGACTTTAGCGGGAGGGCCGGGGGAGCTGTTTTTT. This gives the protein CASMTLAGGPGELFF.